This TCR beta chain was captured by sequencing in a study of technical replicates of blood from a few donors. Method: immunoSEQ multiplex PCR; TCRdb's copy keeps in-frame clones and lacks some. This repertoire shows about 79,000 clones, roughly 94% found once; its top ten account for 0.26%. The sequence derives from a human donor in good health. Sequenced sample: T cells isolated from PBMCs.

The CDR3 sequence is CATSDRSLANYGYTF. The DNA of the CDR3 is TGTGCCACTTCAGACAGGTCATTGGCTAACTATGGCTACACCTTC. V is TRBV6-5 and J is TRBJ1-2, with D perhaps TRBD1 (6 bases). Germline V gives CDR1 MNHEY, CDR2 SVGAGI. The CDR3 sequence is 15 residues long. V lost 10 bases and J lost 0, with 18 bases in between.